This T cell receptor (beta chain) comes out of a study of graft-versus-host responses after intestinal transplantation. Overall study: Once they had received anti-thymocyte globulin induction, all recipients took tacrolimus and steroids for approximately 3 years. Study results and limitations: High graft-versus-host to host-versus-graft T cell clonal ratios marked allografts of patients with graft-donor macrochimerism. Marrow from the recipient contained GvH clones, some of which had appeared first in ileum or blood.

From germline, CDR1 is LNHDA and CDR2 SQIVND (reference sequence). V shed 8 bases and J 7 bases; nucleotides not matched to a gene: 10. The CDR3 is made up of 14 amino acids. Method: immunoSEQ multiplex PCR; TCRdb's copy keeps in-frame clones and lacks some. The sample records 99,000 or so clones, about 88% being singletons. A word on this clone: Antigen: not known.

The receptor's source is a human donor who received an intestinal transplant. This chain links TRBV19 with TRBJ2-1, with 8 nucleotides matching TRBD2. The specimen comprised unstimulated CD4+ T cells sorted from spleen or lymph node cells, sampled before intestinal transplant. CDR3 sequence: CASSDRGGRNEQFF. CDR3 nucleotides: TGTGCCAGTTCAGATCGCGGGGGGCGAAATGAGCAGTTCTTC.